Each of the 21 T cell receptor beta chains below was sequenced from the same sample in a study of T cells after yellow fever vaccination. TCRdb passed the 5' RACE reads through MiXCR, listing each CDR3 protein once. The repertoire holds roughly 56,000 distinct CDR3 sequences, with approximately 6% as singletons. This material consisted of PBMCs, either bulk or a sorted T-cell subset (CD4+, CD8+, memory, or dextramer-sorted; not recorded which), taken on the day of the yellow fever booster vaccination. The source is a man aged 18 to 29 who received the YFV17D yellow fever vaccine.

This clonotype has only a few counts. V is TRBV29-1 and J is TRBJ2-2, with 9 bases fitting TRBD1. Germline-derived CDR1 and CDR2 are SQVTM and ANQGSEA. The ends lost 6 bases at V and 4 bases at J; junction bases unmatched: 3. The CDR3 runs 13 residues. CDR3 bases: TGCAGCGTCGACAGGGGGGGCACCGGGGAGCTGTTTTTT. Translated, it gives CSVDRGGTGELFF.

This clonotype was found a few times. CDR3 residues: CASSLNSYNSPLHF. The CDR3 DNA reads as TGTGCCAGCAGCCTGAACTCCTATAATTCACCCCTCCACTTT. The J gene is TRBJ1-6, the V gene TRBV7-9, with unresolved D. CDR3 length equals 14 residues. V lost 5 bases, J lost 0 bases, and 5 bases lay in between. From germline, CDR1 is SEHNR and CDR2 FQNEAQ (reference sequence).

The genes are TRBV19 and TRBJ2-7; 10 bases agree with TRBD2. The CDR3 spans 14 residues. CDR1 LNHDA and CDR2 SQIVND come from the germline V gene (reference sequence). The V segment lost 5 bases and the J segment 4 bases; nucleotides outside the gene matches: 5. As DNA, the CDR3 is TGTGCCAGTAGTCCCAGCGGGGGGGATTACGAGCAGTACGTC. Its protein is CASSPSGGDYEQYV.

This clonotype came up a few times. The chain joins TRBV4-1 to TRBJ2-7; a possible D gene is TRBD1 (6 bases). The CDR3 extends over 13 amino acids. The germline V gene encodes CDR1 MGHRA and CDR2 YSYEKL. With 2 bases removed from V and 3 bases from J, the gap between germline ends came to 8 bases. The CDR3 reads CASSQYRDYEQYV. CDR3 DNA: TGCGCCAGCAGCCAATACAGGGACTACGAGCAGTACGTC.

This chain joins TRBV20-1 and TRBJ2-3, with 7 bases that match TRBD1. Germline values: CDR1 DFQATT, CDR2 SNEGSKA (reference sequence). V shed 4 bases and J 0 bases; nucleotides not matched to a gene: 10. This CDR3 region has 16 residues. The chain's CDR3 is CSAKPWTGPSTDTQYF. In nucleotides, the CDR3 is TGCAGTGCTAAACCCTGGACAGGACCTAGCACAGATACGCAGTATTTT.

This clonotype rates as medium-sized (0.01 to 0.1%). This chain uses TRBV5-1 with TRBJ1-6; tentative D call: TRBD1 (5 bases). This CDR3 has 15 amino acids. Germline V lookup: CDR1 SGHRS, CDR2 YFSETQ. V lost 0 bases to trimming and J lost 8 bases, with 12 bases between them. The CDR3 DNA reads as TGCGCCAGCAGCTTGGGGGACCGCCTGTATTCACCCCTCCACTTT. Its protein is CASSLGDRLYSPLHF.

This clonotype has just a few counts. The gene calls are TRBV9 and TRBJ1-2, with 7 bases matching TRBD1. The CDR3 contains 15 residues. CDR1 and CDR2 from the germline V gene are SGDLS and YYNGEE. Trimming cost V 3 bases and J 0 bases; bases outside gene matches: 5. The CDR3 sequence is CASSGYRGANYGYTF. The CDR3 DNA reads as TGTGCCAGCAGCGGATACAGGGGAGCTAACTATGGCTACACCTTC. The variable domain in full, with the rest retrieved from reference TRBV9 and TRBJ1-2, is DSGVTQTPKHLITATGQRVTLRCSPRSGDLSVYWYQQSLDQGLQFLIQYYNGEERAKGNILERFSAQQFPDLHSELNLSSLELGDSALYFCASSGYRGANYGYTFGSGTRLTVV.

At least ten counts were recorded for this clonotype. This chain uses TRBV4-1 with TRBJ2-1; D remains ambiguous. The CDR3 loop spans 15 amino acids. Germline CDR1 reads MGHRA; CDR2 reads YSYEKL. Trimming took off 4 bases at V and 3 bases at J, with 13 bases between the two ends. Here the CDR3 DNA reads TGCGCCAGCAGCCTCCGACCCAACGACTACAATGAGCAGTTCTTC. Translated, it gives CASSLRPNDYNEQFF.

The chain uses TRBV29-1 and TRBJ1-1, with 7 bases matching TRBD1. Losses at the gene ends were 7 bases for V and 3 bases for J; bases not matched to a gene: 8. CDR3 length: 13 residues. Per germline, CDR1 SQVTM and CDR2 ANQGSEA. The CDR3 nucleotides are TGCAGCGCCGGACAGGCCTCGGACACTGAAGCTTTCTTT. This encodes CSAGQASDTEAFF.

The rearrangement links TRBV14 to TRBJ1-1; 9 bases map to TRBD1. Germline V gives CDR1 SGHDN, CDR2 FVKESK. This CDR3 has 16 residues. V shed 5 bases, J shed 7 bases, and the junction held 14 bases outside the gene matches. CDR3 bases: TGTGCCAGCAGCGGCCTAGGACAGGGGCGACTAGGTGAAGCTTTCTTT. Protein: CASSGLGQGRLGEAFF.

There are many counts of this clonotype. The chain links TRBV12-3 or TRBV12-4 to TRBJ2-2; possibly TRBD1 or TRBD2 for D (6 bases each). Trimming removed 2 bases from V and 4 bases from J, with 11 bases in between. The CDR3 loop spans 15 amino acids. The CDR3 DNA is TGTGCCAGCAGTTTAAGGGGGGCTGGCACCGGGGAGCTGTTTTTT. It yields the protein CASSLRGAGTGELFF.

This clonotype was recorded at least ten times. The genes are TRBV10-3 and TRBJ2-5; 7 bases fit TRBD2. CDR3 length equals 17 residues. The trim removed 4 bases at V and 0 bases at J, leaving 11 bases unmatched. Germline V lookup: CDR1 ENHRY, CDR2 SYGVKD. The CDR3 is CAISGTAGTTYQETQYF. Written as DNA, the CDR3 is TGTGCCATCAGTGGGACCGCCGGGACTACTTACCAAGAGACCCAGTACTTC.

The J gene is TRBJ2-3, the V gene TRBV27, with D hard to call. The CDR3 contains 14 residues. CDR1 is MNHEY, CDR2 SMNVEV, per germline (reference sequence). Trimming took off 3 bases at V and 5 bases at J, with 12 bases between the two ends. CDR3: CASSFRGSGDTQYF. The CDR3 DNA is TGTGCCAGCAGTTTTCGAGGATCCGGAGATACGCAGTATTTT.

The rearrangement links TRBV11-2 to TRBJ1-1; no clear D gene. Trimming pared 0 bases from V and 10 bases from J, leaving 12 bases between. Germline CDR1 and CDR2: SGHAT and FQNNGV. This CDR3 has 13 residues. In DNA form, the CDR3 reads TGTGCCAGCAGCTTAGAAGGGCTAGTCAGAGCTTTCTTT. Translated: CASSLEGLVRAFF.

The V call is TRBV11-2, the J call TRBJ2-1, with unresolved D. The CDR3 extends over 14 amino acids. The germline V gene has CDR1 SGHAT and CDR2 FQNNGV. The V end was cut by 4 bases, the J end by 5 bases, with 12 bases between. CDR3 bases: TGTGCCAGCAGCTGGGGTCTAGATAACAATGAGCAGTTCTTC. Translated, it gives CASSWGLDNNEQFF.

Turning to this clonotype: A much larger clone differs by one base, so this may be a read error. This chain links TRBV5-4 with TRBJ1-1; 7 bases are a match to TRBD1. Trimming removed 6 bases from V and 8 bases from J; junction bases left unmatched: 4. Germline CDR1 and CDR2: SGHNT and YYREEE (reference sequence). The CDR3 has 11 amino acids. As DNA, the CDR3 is TGTGCCAGCACTATGACAGGGGAAGCTTTCTTT. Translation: CASTMTGEAFF.

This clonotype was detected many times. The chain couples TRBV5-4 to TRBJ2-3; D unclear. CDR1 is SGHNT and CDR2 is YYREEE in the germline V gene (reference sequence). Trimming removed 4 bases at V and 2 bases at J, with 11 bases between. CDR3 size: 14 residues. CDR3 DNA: TGTGCCAGCAGCGAGCGAGGATACACAGATACGCAGTATTTT. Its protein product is CASSERGYTDTQYF. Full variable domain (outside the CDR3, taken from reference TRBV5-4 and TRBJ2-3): ETGVTQSPTHLIKTRGQQVTLRCSSQSGHNTVSWYQQALGQGPQFIFQYYREEENGRGNFPPRFSGLQFPNYSSELNVNALELDDSALYLCASSERGYTDTQYFGPGTRLTVL.

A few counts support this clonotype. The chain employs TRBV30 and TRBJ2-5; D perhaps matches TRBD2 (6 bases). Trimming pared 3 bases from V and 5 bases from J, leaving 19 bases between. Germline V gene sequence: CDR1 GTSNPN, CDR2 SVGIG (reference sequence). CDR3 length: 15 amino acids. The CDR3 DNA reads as TGTGCCTGGAGCTTGGGGGGTCAGCTCTCGGAGACCCAGTACTTC. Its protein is CAWSLGGQLSETQYF. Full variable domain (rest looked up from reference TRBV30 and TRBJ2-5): SQTIHQWPATLVQPVGSPLSLECTVEGTSNPNLYWYRQAAGRGLQLLFYSVGIGQISSEVPQNLSASRPQDRQFILSSKKLLLSDSGFYLCAWSLGGQLSETQYFGPGTRLLVL.

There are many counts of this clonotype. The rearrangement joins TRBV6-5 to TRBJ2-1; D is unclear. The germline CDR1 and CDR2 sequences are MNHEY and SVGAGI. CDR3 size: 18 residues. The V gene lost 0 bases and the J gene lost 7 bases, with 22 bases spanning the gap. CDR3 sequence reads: CASSYSSGATTRMNEQFF. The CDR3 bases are TGTGCCAGCAGTTACTCATCTGGAGCCACTACGAGGATGAATGAGCAGTTCTTC.

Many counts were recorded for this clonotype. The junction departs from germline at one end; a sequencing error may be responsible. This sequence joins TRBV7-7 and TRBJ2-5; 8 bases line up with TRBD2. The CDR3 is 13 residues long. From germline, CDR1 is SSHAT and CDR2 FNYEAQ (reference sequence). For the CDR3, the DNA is TGTGCTAGCAGCCGCACTAGCGGAGAGACCCAGTACTTC. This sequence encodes CASSRTSGETQYF.

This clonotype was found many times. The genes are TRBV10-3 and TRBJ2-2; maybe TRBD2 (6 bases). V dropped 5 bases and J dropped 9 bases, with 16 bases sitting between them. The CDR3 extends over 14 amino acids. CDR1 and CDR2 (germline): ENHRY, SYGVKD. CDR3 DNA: TGTGCCATCAGTCCCCAGGGACTCCTCAGGGAGCTGTTTTTT. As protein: CAISPQGLLRELFF.